A selection of T cell receptor beta chains follows, all from one sample in a study of blood T cell repertoires in COVID-19. The assay was immunoSEQ multiplex PCR, and TCRdb's table has in-frame clones only and misses some. The profile shows 130,000 to 150,000 clones, approximately 81% of them singletons. The sample was peripheral blood. The receptors were sampled from a human donor in a cohort sampled during active COVID-19. Both conserved end residues are trimmed from each CDR3. A D gene is named only where the DNA matches it firmly.

D	J	V	CDR3
TRBD2	TRBJ2-2	TRBV11-3	ASSTSGVRTGELF
TRBD1	TRBJ1-6	TRBV6-6	ASSPQEGASYNSPLH
TRBD1	TRBJ2-1	TRBV29-1	SGTGGERHNEQF
TRBD1	TRBJ2-5	TRBV7-2	ASSSGQGPQETQY
TRBD1	TRBJ2-3	TRBV5-4	ASSFPGQSTDTQY
NA	TRBJ2-7	TRBV5-1	ASRSGSSYEQY
TRBD2	TRBJ2-7	TRBV6-4	ASAPLAGNYYEQY
NA	TRBJ2-1	TRBV7-2	ASSPTQGGNEQF
TRBD1	TRBJ1-1	TRBV5-1	ASSSDRANTEAF
NA	TRBJ2-4	TRBV30	AWSVRSWVSPRDIQY
NA	TRBJ1-3	TRBV30	AWSGVGRRNTIY
NA	TRBJ1-4	TRBV10-3	ATREDEKLF
NA	TRBJ1-1	TRBV7-8	ASSLTGGNTEAF
NA	TRBJ2-1	TRBV5-6	ASSWGDPVYNEQF
TRBD1	TRBJ2-7	TRBV6-6	ASSSTGGGEQY
TRBD2	TRBJ2-3	TRBV5-8	ASSLAFTSASGDTQY
TRBD2	TRBJ2-3	TRBV7-2	ASSPRTSVSTDTQY
TRBD1	TRBJ2-5	TRBV7-9	ASSADPGQQETQY
NA	TRBJ1-1	TRBV5-1	ASSLGGASLNTEAF
TRBD1	TRBJ1-3	TRBV3-1/TRBV3-2	ASSLGQGGNTIY
NA	TRBJ2-5	TRBV18	ASSLITGPKETQY
NA	TRBJ2-7	TRBV19	ASSSGRLGQNSYEQY
NA	TRBJ2-1	TRBV20-1	SASTWPGTDNEQF
NA	TRBJ2-3	TRBV4-1	ASSQEGTNTDTQY
NA	TRBJ1-4	TRBV19	ATSNGRIGEKLF